The source of this T cell receptor beta chain is a study of CD8+CD57+ T cells in acquired aplastic anemia (dated by TCRdb to the late 2010s). For context, the study as a whole: A mean of about 3.2 ug of DNA, ranging from about 0.2 to 27.4 ug, was extracted from sorted CD4+ and CD8+ cells. An average of approximately 10 million reads for CD4+ cells and under 13 million reads for CD8+ cells was obtained from healthy donor samples. The paper's findings and limits, for the study overall: Roughly 30 CD8+ CDR3 sequences were found to be shared between patients and controls, but these sequences appeared to be highly expressed in patients and within the immunodominant clones of the patients. No significant difference in CD8+ Simpson's diversity was found between patients and healthy controls (P=0.060).

Genomic DNA was used as template for profiling of TCR beta VDJ combinations and CDR3 sequences. TCR repertoire sequencing was run on an Illumina HiSeq 2000. Under the source paper's analysis protocol: Repertoire assessment relied on Simpson's diversity index, CDR3 size and DJ length profiles, and TRBV/TRBJ rearrangement plots. The most abundant DNA sequence in the deep sequencing data was defined as the immunodominant clone. CDR3 amino acid sequences were screened for sharing across subjects and compared with published repertoires and the VDJdb database. TCRdb passed the public sequencing reads through fastp at Q25 and MiXCR, retaining productive beta sequences. CDR3 protein duplicates are merged, each entry listing the most common genes and DNA. The V and J calls, along with clone size, are taken from TCRdb and not from the paper's own processing. Recorded for this sample are hundreds of thousands of distinct CDR3 sequences; around 68% of them occurred a single time. 3.5% to 4.5% of the sample belongs to the ten largest clones.

The study deep-sequenced TCR repertoires of sorted CD4+ and CD8+ blood T cells from severe aplastic anemia patients and healthy subjects. Ficoll-Paque density gradient centrifugation was used to isolate peripheral blood mononuclear cells. CD4+ and CD8+ T cells were sorted by FACS or magnetic beads before DNA extraction. The table lists this clonotype with many counts. Its antigen target is currently unknown. No much larger clone exists at a distance of one base, and base qualities are not known. V ends up 0 bases short and J 6 bases short, with an unmatched junction base count of 11. CDR1 SGHNT and CDR2 YENEEA are derived from the germline V gene. Including cysteine and phenylalanine, the CDR3 has 17 amino acids. The entry retains the CDR3 DNA only, 51 bases that are in frame from base 1.

Recombination linked TRBV11-3 to TRBJ2-3, and TRBD1 aligns with 8 junction nucleotides. The sequence came from a human donor in good health, serving as a control. The specimen was sorted CD4+, CD8+, or CD8+CD57+ T cells (not recorded which) from PBMCs. CDR3 region: CASSLDSGGAGLDTQYF. The bases are TGTGCCAGCAGCTTAGATTCAGGGGGCGCGGGTTTGGATACGCAGTATTTT. Joined to the reference TRBV11-3 and TRBJ2-3 proteins, this CDR3 gives the full variable domain: EAGVVQSPRYKIIEKKQPVAFWCNPISGHNTLYWYLQNLGQGPELLIRYENEEAVDDSQLPKDRFSAERLKGVDSTLKIQPAELGDSAVYLCASSLDSGGAGLDTQYFGPGTRLTVL.